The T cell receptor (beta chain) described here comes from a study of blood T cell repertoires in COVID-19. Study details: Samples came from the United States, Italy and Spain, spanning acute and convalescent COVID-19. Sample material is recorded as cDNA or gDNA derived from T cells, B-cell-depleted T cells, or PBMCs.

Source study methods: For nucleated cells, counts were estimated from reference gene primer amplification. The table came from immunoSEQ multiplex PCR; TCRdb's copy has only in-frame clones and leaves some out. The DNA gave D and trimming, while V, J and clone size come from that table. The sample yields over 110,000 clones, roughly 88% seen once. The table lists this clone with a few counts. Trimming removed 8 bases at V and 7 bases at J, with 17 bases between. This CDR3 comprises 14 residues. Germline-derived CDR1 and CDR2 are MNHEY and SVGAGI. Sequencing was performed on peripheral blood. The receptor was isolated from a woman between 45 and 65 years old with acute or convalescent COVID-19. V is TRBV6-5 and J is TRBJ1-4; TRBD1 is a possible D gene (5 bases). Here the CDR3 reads CASGRSGAGEKLFF. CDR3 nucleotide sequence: TGTGCCAGCGGCCGAAGCGGGGCAGGTGAAAAACTGTTTTTT.